This T cell receptor (beta chain) was identified during a study of control samples from healthy donors and cancer patients. The repertoire was sequenced with immunoSEQ multiplex PCR; TCRdb's copy has only in-frame clones and lacks some. The sample shows 75,000 to 90,000 clones, approximately 86% of them seen only once. The CDR3 is made up of 16 amino acids. Germline V gene data show CDR1 as LNHDA and CDR2 as SQIVND (reference sequence). The V and J ends lost 3 bases and 0 bases respectively, with 13 bases between them. This TCR derives from a man aged 30 to 39 in good health. The sample taken for sequencing was blood. The chain couples TRBV19 to TRBJ2-3; D might be TRBD1 or TRBD2, each matching 6 bases. CDR3 sequence (DNA): TGTGCCAGTAGTATGAAGGGGGGTCCTAGCACAGATACGCAGTATTTT. Encoded protein: CASSMKGGPSTDTQYF.